Described below is a single T cell receptor (beta chain) sequence and its context. Its antigen is unknown. Researchers ran eight separate cDNA reactions for each sample. TCRdb re-called the 5' RACE reads and gives one entry per CDR3 protein, without DNA. The sample has approximately 380,000 distinct CDR3 sequences. CDR3 length: 18 amino acids. Per the germline V gene, CDR1 is SGHAT and CDR2 is FQNNGV. This sample is part of a study of monozygotic twins with inflammatory bowel disease. Overall study results and limits: Part of the variability in patient repertoires may have come from differing immunosuppressive treatments.

This sequence joins TRBV11-2 and TRBJ2-7; TCRdb reports TRBD1, a call that lacks DNA to check it against. The sequenced sample was blood. This clonotype was obtained from a human donor with ulcerative colitis or Crohn's disease, or a healthy co-twin of an affected twin (not recorded which). CDR3 region: CASQSLYGQDKVTYEQYF.